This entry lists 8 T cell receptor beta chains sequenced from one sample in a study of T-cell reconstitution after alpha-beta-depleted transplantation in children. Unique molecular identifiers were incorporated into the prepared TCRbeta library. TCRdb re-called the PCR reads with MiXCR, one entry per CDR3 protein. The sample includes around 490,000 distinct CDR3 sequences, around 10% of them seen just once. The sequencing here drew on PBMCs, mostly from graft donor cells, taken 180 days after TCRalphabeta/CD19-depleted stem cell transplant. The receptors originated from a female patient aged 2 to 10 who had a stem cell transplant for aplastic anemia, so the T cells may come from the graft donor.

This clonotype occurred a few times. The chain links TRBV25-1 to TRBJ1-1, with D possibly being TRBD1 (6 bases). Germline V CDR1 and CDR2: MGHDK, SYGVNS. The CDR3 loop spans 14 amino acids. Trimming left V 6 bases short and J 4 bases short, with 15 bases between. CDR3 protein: CASRWGPGGTEAFF. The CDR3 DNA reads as TGTGCCAGCAGGTGGGGGCCCGGCGGCACTGAAGCTTTCTTT.

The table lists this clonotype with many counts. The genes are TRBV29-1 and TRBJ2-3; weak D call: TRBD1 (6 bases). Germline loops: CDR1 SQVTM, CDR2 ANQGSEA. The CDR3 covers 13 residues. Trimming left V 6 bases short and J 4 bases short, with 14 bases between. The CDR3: CSVIPQGPDTQYF. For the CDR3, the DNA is TGCAGCGTGATTCCACAGGGCCCAGATACGCAGTATTTT.

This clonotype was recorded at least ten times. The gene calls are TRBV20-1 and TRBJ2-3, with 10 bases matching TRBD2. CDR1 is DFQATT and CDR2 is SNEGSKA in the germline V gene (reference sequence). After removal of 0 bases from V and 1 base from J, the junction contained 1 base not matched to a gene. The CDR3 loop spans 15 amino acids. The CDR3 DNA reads TGCAGTGCTAGAGAGACTAGCGGGCGCACAGATACGCAGTATTTT. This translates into CSARETSGRTDTQYF.

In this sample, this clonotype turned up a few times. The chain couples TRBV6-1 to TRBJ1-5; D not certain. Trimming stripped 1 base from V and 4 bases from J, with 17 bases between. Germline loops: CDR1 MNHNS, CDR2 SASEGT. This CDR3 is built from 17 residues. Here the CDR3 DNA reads TGTGCCAGCAGTGAAGATTTGAGGGATGTTGCGAATCAGCCCCAGCATTTT. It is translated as CASSEDLRDVANQPQHF.

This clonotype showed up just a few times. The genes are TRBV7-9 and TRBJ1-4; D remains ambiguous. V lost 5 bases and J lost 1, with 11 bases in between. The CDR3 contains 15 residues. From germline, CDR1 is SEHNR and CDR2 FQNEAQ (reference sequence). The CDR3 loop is CASSTQTLTNEKLFF. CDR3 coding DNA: TGTGCCAGCAGCACCCAGACATTAACTAATGAAAAACTGTTTTTT.

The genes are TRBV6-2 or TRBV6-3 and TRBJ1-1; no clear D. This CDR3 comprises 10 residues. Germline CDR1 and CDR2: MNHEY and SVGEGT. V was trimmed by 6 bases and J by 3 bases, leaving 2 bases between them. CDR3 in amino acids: CASRDTEAFF. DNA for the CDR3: TGTGCCAGCAGGGACACTGAAGCTTTCTTT.

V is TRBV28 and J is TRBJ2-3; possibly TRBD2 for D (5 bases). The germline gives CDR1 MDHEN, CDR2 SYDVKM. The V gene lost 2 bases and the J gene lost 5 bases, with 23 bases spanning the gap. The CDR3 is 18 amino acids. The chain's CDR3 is CASSLLGPTTRSLDTQYF. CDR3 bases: TGTGCCAGCAGTTTACTAGGCCCGACTACCAGAAGTTTAGATACGCAGTATTTT.

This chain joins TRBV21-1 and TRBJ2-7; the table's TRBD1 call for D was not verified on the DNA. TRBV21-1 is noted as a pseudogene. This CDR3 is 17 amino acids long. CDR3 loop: CASSKGTGRERTYEQYV. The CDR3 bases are TGTGCCAGCAGCAAAGGAACGGGAAGGGAACGAACCTACGAGCAGTACGTC.